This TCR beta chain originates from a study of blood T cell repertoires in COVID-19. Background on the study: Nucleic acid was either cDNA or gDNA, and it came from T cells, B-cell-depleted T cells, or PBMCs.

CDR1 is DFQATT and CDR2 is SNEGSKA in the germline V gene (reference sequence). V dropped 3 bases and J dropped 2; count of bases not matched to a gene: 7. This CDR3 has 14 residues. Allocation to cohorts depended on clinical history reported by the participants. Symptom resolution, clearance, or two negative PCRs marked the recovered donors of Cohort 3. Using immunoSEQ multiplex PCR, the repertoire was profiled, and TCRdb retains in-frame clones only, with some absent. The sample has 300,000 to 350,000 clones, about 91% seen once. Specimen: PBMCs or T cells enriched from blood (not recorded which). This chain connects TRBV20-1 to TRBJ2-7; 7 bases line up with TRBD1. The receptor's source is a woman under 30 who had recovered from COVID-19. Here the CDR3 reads CSASRRDSTYEQYF. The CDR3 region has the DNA TGCAGTGCTAGTCGCCGGGACAGTACCTACGAGCAGTACTTC.